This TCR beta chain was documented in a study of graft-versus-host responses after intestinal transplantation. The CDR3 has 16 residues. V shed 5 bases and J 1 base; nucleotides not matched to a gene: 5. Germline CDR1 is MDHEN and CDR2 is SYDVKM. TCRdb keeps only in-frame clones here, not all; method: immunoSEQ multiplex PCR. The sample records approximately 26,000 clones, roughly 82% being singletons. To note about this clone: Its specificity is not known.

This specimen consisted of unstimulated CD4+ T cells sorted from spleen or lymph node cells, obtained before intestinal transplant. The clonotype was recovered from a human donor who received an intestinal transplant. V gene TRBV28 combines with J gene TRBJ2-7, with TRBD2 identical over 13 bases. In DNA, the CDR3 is TGTGCCAGCAGTCAGCCGGGACTAGCGGGATCCTACGAGCAGTACTTC. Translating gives CASSQPGLAGSYEQYF.